The 11 T cell receptor beta chains reported below all come from one sample, sequenced in a study of blood T cell repertoires in COVID-19. This table comes from immunoSEQ multiplex PCR, and its TCRdb copy is limited to in-frame clones, with some not included. The sample gives 140,000 to 150,000 clones, roughly 79% of which show up once; roughly 8% is in the top ten. The source material was peripheral blood. These TCRs come from a human donor with acute or convalescent COVID-19. The donor label of this sample is uncertain.

The genes are TRBV10-3 and TRBJ1-1, with 11 positions matching TRBD1. V dropped 0 bases and J dropped 0; count of bases not matched to a gene: 3. CDR3 length: 17 residues. CDR1 is ENHRY, CDR2 SYGVKD, per germline. CDR3 residues: CAISESPGQGVNTEAFF. The CDR3 DNA sequence: TGTGCCATCAGTGAGTCCCCGGGACAGGGGGTGAACACTGAAGCTTTCTTT.

The rearrangement joins TRBV3-1 (or the pseudogene TRBV3-2) to TRBJ1-3, with 8 bases matching TRBD1. V dropped 2 bases and J dropped 2; count of bases not matched to a gene: 2. CDR3 length: 15 amino acids. Germline CDR1 and CDR2: LGHDT and YNNKEL (reference sequence). The chain's CDR3 is CASSQRTGTGNTIYF. The CDR3 DNA follows: TGTGCCAGCAGCCAACGGACAGGGACTGGAAACACCATATATTTT.

V is TRBV5-5 and J is TRBJ1-6; D perhaps matches TRBD1 (5 bases). CDR1 is SGHKS and CDR2 is YYEKEE in the germline V gene (reference sequence). V was trimmed by 4 bases and J by 13 bases, leaving 18 bases between them. This CDR3 is built from 14 residues. The CDR3, as DNA: TGTGCCAGCAGCCTGACAGTGGATTCCACTCCCCTCCACTTT. This gives the protein CASSLTVDSTPLHF.

The gene calls are TRBV6-5 and TRBJ2-2, with D possibly TRBD2 on 6 matching bases. The V end was cut by 4 bases, the J end by 1 base, with 10 bases between. CDR3 length: 15 amino acids. Germline CDR1 and CDR2: MNHEY and SVGAGI. CDR3 amino acids: CASSFWRGNTGELFF. The CDR3 DNA sequence: TGTGCCAGCAGTTTCTGGAGGGGGAACACCGGGGAGCTGTTTTTT.

The CDR3 nucleotides are TGTGCCAGCAGTCTAGGACAGGCGTTCACTGAAGCTTTCTTT. Residues: CASSLGQAFTEAFF. V is TRBV2 and J is TRBJ1-1, with 7 nucleotides matching TRBD1. The CDR3 runs to 14 residues. Trimming took 5 bases from V and 4 from J; bases not matched to a gene: 7. Germline CDR1 SNHLY, CDR2 FYNNEI.

The rearrangement joins TRBV9 to TRBJ1-1, with TRBD1 as a possible D gene (6 bases). CDR3 length: 15 amino acids. Germline V CDR1 and CDR2: SGDLS, YYNGEE. With 4 bases removed from V and 5 bases from J, the gap between germline ends came to 18 bases. The CDR3 here is CASSPPSRGQTEAFF. The DNA for the CDR3 is TGTGCCAGCAGCCCCCCCAGCAGGGGCCAGACTGAAGCTTTCTTT.

This clone was detected once. The V gene is TRBV5-1, the J gene TRBJ1-1, with D possibly being TRBD1 (5 bases). V was clipped by 0 bases and J by 2 bases, with 8 bases between them. Germline V gene lookup returns CDR1 SGHRS and CDR2 YFSETQ. This CDR3 is built from 14 residues. The CDR3 region has the DNA TGCGCCAGCAGCTTGGGTGACAGTAACACTGAAGCTTTCTTT. It yields the protein CASSLGDSNTEAFF.

The rearrangement links TRBV6-5 to TRBJ1-1; TRBD1 is a possible D gene (6 bases). CDR1 is MNHEY, CDR2 SVGAGI, per germline. With 6 bases removed from V and 1 base from J, the gap between germline ends came to 15 bases. The CDR3 extends over 15 amino acids. CDR3 protein: CASSYLGAKNTEAFF. The CDR3, as DNA: TGTGCCAGCAGCTACCTGGGGGCCAAGAACACTGAAGCTTTCTTT.

This chain links TRBV6-6 with TRBJ1-1, with 8 bases fitting TRBD1. The germline V gene has CDR1 MNHNY and CDR2 SVGAGI (reference sequence). The CDR3 sequence is 13 residues long. After removal of 10 bases from V and 3 bases from J, the junction contained 7 bases not matched to a gene. CDR3: CATRGRRDTEAFF. The CDR3 nucleotides are TGTGCCACCAGGGGGCGAAGGGACACTGAAGCTTTCTTT.

This clone was seen once. The sample has other DNA sequences that encode this CDR3 too. The chain links TRBV27 to TRBJ1-2; 9 bases align to TRBD1. The J segment lost 4 bases and the V segment lost 3 bases, leaving 3 bases of the junction unmatched. The CDR3 runs 14 residues. Germline V gene data show CDR1 as MNHEY and CDR2 as SMNVEV (reference sequence). CDR3 region: CASSFSGQGYGYTF. The CDR3, as DNA: TGTGCCAGCAGTTTCTCGGGACAGGGCTATGGCTACACCTTC.

The chain couples TRBV2 to TRBJ1-5; no firm D call. V lost 2 bases, J lost 5 bases, and 10 bases lay in between. The CDR3 loop spans 14 amino acids. CDR1 is SNHLY, CDR2 FYNNEI, per germline. The CDR3 DNA follows: TGTGCCAGCAGTGAATCTGCAGACTATCAGCCCCAGCATTTT. Its protein product is CASSESADYQPQHF.